This record concerns one TCR beta chain sequence. This sample is part of a study of T cell responses to AZD1222 COVID-19 vaccine. Using immunoSEQ multiplex PCR, the repertoire was profiled, and TCRdb retains in-frame clones only, with some absent. Found here are fewer than 130,000 clones, 70% to 90% of them singletons; the top ten hold more than 14%. The receptor's source is an adult who received the AZD1222 COVID-19 vaccine. Sample: peripheral blood, taken 28 days after the second AZD1222 dose.

CDR3 protein: CASSDGLPVNIQYF. CDR3 DNA sequence: TGTGCCAGCAGCGATGGGCTTCCTGTAAACATTCAGTACTTC. V usage is TRBV9 and J usage is TRBJ2-4; D is undetermined. Germline CDR1 SGDLS, CDR2 YYNGEE. Deletions cut 3 bases from V and 6 bases from J, with 13 bases between. The CDR3 has 14 amino acids.